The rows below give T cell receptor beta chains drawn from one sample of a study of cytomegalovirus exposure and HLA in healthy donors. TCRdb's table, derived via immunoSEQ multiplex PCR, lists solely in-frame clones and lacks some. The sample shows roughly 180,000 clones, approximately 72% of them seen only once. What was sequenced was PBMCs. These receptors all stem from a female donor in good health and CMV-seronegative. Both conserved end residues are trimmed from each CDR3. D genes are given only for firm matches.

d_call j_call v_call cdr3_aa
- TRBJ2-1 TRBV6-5 ASSYSNPGFREQF
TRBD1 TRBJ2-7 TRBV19 ASSTDRFPYEQY
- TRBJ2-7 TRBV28 ASRGQMPLSYEQY
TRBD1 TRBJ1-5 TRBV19 ASSTGQGRGNQPQH
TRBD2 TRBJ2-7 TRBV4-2 ASSQARREGPYEQY
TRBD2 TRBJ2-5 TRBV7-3 ASSLGGLAGKETQY
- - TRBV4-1 ASSRALIEDTRYEQY
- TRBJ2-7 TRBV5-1 ASSFAGAFYEQY
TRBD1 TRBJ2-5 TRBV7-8 ASSLGQGAQETQY
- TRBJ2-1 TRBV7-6 ASSLTGGEQF
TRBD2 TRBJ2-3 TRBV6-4 ASSPAGGGTDTQY
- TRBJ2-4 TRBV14 ASSPQGGIQY
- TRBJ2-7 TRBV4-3 ASSQTGTETYEQY
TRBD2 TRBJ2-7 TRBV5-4 ASSGGLAGDISEQY
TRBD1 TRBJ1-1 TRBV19 ASSHRGRTEAF
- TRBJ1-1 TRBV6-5 ASRRGGDTEAF
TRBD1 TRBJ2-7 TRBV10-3 AISGTGGADEQY
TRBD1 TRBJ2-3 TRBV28 ASSLGGGDRDADTQY
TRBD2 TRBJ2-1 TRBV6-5 ASSSAGVANEQF
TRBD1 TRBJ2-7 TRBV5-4 ASSTGTGGSYEQY
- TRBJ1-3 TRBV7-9 ASSFEARGPIY
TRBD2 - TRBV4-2 ASSLRLAGSYEQY
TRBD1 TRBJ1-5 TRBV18 ASSRDRGNQPQH
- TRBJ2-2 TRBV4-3 ASSHHDRSNTGELF
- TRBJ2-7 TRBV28 ASWPPGGYEQY
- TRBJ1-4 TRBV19 ASSAYRVASEKLF
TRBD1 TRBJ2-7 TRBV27 ASRPSTGALPYEQY